The rows below give T cell receptor beta chains drawn from one sample of a study of blood T cell repertoires in COVID-19. Libraries were prepared by immunoSEQ multiplex PCR; TCRdb keeps only in-frame clonotypes and omits some of them. The sample lists 250,000 or so clones; around 90% were seen once. Sequencing was performed on peripheral blood. Every receptor here comes from a woman aged 40 to 50 who had recovered from COVID-19. Both conserved end residues are trimmed from each CDR3. A D gene is named only where the DNA matches it firmly.

D,V,J,CDR3
TRBD2,TRBV5-1,TRBJ2-1,ASSTESGNYNEQF
.,TRBV11-2,TRBJ2-7,ASSPPVGAEGSYEQY
.,TRBV7-3,TRBJ2-3,ASSGLGATDTQY
TRBD1,TRBV19,TRBJ2-7,ASSIHRRQGAYEQY
.,TRBV9,TRBJ2-3,ASSEVGQWGTDTQY
.,TRBV4-1,TRBJ2-7,ASSQEERSTREQY
.,TRBV10-3,TRBJ1-2,AISDPGGYT
TRBD1,TRBV5-1,TRBJ1-6,ASSLESGTGVYSPLH
.,TRBV27,TRBJ2-7,ASSADRSYEQY
TRBD1,TRBV27,TRBJ2-3,ASSLRVTGVADTQY
.,TRBV5-8,TRBJ1-1,ASSPSGTEAF
.,TRBV10-3,TRBJ2-2,AISGFDSTGELF
TRBD1,TRBV3-1/TRBV3-2,TRBJ2-6,ASSRDRGSGANVLT
.,TRBV7-8,TRBJ2-7,ASSLGLLAYEQY
TRBD2,TRBV7-9,TRBJ2-3,ASSLTSGGADTQY
TRBD1,TRBV7-2,TRBJ1-2,ASSSPAGTGFLYGYT
TRBD2,TRBV6-4,TRBJ2-2,ASSVTSGSLGELF
.,TRBV6-5,TRBJ2-7,ASSYNPSPSYEQY
TRBD2,TRBV10-1,TRBJ2-7,ASSEGVAGAYEQY
TRBD2,TRBV11-2,TRBJ2-1,ASSLDLGTSGWGNEQF
.,TRBV4-2,TRBJ2-7,ASSHRPGEEQY
TRBD2,TRBV3-1/TRBV3-2,TRBJ2-3,ASSATSGSWTDTQY
TRBD1,TRBV27,TRBJ1-6,ASSLGQGALGNSPLH
TRBD1,TRBV9,TRBJ2-5,ASSETGDRETQY
TRBD2,TRBV15,TRBJ2-1,ATSRVLAGANEQF
TRBD2,TRBV3-1/TRBV3-2,TRBJ2-1,ASSQGLAATYNEQF
.,TRBV16,TRBJ2-1,ASSQSDSNEQF
.,TRBV3-1/TRBV3-2,TRBJ1-2,ASSQDRRGEYGYT
.,TRBV7-3,TRBJ2-2,ASSGQSNTGELF